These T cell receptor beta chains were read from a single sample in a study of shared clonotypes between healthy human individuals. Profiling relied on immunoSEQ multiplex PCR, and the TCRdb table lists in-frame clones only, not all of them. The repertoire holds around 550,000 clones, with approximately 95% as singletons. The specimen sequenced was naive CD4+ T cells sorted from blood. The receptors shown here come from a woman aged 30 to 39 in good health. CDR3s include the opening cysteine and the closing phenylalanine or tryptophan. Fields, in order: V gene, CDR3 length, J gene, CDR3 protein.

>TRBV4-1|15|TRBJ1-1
CASSQEEGMNTEAFF
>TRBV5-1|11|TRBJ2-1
CASSLGYEQFF
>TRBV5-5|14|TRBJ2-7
CASSPFSRDYEQYF
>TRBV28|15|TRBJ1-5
CASSLTGGPNQPQHF
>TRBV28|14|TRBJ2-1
CASSGTSGNNEQFF
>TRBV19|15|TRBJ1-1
CASSIGGVSNTEAFF
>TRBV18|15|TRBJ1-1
CASSSSGQGTTEAFF
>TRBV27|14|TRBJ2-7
CASSHSGTTYEQYF
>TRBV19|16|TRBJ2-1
CASSILVAGGSTEQFF
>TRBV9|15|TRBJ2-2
CASSVTSGNTGELFF
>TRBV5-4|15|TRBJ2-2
CASSLRRDAVGELFF
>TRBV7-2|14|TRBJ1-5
CASSSRQGKQPQHF
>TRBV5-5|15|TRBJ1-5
CASSLGFVGNQPQHF
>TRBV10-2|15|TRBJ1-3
CASSEQLRYLNTIYF
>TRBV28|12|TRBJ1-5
CASWDPNQPQHF
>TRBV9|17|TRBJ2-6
CASSVLGSGSGANVLTF
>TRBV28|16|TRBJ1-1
CASSFSAGGRNTEAFF
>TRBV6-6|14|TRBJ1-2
CASSVAHSNYGYTF
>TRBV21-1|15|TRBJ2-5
CASKIIGQGGETQYF
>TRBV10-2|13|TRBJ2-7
CASSETLPGEQYF
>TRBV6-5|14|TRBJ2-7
CASSSGTQIYEQYF
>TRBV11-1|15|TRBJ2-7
CASSRMLNPGAEQYF
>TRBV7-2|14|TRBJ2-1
CASSLDWGYNEQFF
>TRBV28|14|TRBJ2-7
CASSTDGGSYEQYF
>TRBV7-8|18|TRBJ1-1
CASSYIRGSGMVNTEAFF
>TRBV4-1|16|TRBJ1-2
CASSHPPPGDGYGYTF
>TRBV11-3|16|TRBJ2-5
CASSLGLAGSQETQYF
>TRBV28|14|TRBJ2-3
CASSFRLAADTQYF
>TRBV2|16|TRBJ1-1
CASSESGAGWGTEAFF
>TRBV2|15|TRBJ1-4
CASSVVRGANEKLFF
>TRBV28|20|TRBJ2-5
CASSSFGTSGRSGQRETQYF
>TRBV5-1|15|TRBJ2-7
CASSTVVGESDEQYF
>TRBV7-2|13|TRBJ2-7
CASSLGLAYEQYF
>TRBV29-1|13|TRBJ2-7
CSATLGQGSEQYF
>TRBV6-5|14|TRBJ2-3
CASSKEGTGDTQYF
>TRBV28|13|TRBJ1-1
CASSAGQLTEAFF
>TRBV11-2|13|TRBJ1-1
CASSFSTNTEAFF
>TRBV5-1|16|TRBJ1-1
CASSGQPGQTNTEAFF
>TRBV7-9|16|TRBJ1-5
CASSLWGGTEGGPQHF
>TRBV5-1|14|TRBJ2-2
CASSLAQNTGELFF
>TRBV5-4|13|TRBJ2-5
CASSLGREETQYF
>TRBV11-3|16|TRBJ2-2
CASSHASSKNTGELFF
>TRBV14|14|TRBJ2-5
CASSQRRTEETQYF
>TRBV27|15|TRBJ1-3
CASRQTINSGNTIYF
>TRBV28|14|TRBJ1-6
CASGPTGFGSPLHF
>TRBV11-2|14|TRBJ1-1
CASSPQLGNTEAFF
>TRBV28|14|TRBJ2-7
CASRLAGGPREQYF
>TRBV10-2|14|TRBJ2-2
CASTGQGGTGELFF
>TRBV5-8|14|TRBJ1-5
CASSPPDRGQPQHF
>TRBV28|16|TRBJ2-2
CASSLLLAAYTGELFF
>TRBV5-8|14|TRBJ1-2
CASSLVGRAGGYTF